The subject of this entry is one T cell receptor beta chain. The germline gives CDR1 SGHRS, CDR2 YFSETQ. This CDR3 contains 15 residues. V was shortened by 4 bases and J by 3 bases, with 17 bases between the two germline ends. These data are taken from a study of technical replicates of blood from several donors. Sequenced by immunoSEQ multiplex PCR; TCRdb stores in-frame clones only, minus some. Of tens of thousands of clones in the sample, about 95% were seen once. This rearrangement joins TRBV5-1 to TRBJ2-7; the D gene is possibly TRBD1 (6 bases). This clonotype was obtained from a human donor in good health. Some clones in this sample may be carry-over from other donors' samples. Sequences were obtained from PBMCs. In nucleotides, the CDR3 is TGCGCCAGCAGCAATCAGGGGTTGGGGGACTACGAGCAGTACTTC. Translating gives CASSNQGLGDYEQYF.